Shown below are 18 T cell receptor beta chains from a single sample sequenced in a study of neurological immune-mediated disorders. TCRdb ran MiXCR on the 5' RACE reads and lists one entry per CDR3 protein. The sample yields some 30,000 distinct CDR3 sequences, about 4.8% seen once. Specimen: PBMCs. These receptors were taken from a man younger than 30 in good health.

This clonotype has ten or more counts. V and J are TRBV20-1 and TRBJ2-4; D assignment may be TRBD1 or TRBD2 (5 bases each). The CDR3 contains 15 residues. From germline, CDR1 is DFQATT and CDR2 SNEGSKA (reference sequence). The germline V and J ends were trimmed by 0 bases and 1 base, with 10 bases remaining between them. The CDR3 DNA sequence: TGCAGTGCTAGAGATCCAGGGACGGCCAAAAACATTCAGTACTTC. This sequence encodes CSARDPGTAKNIQYF.

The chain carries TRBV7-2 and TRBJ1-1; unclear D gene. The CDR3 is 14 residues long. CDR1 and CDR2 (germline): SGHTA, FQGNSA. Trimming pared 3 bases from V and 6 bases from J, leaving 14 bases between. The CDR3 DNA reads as TGTGCCAGCAGCTTCGACCCCAGTCTTGCTGAAGCTTTCTTT. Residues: CASSFDPSLAEAFF. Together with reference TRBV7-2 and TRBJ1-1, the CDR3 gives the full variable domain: GAGVSQSPSNKVTEKGKDVELRCDPISGHTALYWYRQSLGQGLEFLIYFQGNSAPDKSGLPSDRFSAERTGGSVSTLTIQRTQQEDSAVYLCASSFDPSLAEAFFGQGTRLTVV.

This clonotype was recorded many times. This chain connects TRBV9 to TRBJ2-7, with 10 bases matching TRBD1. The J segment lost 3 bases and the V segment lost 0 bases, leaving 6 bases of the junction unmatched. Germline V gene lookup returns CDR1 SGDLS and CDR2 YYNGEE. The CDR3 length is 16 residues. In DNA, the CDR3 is TGTGCCAGCAGCGTAGAACACGGGACAGGGGTCTACGAGCAGTACTTC. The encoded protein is CASSVEHGTGVYEQYF.

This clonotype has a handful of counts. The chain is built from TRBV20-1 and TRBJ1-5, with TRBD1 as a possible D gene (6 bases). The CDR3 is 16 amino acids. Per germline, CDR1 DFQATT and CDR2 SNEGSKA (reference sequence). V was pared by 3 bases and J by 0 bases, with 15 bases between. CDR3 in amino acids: CSASRRTGNSNQPQHF. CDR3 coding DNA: TGCAGTGCTAGCCGCCGAACAGGGAATAGCAATCAGCCCCAGCATTTT.

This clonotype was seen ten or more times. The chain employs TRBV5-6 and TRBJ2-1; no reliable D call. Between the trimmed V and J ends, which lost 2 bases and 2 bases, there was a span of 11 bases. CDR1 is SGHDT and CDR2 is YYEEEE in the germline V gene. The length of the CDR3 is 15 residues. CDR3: CASSFGGTTYNEQFF. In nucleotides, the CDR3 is TGTGCCAGCAGCTTTGGCGGAACTACCTACAATGAGCAGTTCTTC.

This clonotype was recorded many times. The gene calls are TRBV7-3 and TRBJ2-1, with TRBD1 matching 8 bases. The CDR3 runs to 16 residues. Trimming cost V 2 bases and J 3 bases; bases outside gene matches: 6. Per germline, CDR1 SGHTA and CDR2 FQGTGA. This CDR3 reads CASSLVVGQGYNEQFF. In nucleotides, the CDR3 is TGTGCCAGCAGCTTAGTAGTCGGACAGGGCTACAATGAGCAGTTCTTC.

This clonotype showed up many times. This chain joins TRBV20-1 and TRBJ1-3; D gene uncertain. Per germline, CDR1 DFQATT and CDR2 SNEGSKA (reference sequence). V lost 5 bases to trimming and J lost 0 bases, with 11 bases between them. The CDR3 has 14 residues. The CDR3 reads CSAEKESSGNTIYF. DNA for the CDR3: TGCAGTGCTGAAAAAGAGTCCTCTGGAAACACCATATATTTT.

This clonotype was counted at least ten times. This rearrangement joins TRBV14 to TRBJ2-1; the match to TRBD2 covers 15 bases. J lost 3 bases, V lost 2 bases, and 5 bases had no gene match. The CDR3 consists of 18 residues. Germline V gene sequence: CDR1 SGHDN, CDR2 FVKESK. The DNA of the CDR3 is TGTGCCAGCAGCCAAAGGACTAGCGGGGGGGCAAACTACAATGAGCAGTTCTTC. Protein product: CASSQRTSGGANYNEQFF.

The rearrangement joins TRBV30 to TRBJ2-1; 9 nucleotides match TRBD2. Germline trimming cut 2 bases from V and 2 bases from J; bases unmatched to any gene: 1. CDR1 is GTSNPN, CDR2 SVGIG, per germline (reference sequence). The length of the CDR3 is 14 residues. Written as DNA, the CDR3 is TGTGCCTGGAGTCGCGGGGGGGCCTACAATGAGCAGTTCTTC. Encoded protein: CAWSRGGAYNEQFF.

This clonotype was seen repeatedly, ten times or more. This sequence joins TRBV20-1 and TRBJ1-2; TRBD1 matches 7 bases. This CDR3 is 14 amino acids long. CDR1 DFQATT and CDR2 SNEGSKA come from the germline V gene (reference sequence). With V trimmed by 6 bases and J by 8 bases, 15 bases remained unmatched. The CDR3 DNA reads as TGCAGTGCCACCGGGACAGCCAACCTTGGGGGCTACACCTTC. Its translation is CSATGTANLGGYTF.

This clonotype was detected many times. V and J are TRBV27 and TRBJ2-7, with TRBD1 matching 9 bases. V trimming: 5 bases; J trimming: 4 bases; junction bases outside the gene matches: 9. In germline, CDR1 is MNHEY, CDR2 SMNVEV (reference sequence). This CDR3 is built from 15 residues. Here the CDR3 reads CASSPATGGMYEQYF. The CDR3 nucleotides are TGTGCCAGCAGTCCTGCGACAGGGGGAATGTACGAGCAGTACTTC.

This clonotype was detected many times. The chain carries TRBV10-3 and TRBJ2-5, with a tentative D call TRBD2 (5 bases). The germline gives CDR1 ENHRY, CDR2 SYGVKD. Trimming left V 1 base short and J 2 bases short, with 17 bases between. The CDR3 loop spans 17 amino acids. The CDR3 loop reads CAISELSNYREQETQYF. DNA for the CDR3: TGTGCCATCAGTGAGTTAAGCAATTATAGGGAGCAAGAGACCCAGTACTTC.

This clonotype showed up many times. The CDR3 DNA reads TGTGCCATCAGTGAGGTACAGGTCTATGGCTACACCTTC. This sequence encodes CAISEVQVYGYTF. V usage is TRBV10-3 and J usage is TRBJ1-2, with a tentative D call TRBD1 (5 bases). The germline CDR1 and CDR2 sequences are ENHRY and SYGVKD. V lost 2 bases and J 4 bases, leaving 8 bases between the germline ends. This CDR3 comprises 13 residues.

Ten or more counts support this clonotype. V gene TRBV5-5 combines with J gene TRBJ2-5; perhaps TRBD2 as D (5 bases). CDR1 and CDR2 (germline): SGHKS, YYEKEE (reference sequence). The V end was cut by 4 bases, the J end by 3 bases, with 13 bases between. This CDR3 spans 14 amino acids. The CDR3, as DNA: TGTGCCAGCAGCCGCCCGACCGGGGAAGAGACCCAGTACTTC. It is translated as CASSRPTGEETQYF.

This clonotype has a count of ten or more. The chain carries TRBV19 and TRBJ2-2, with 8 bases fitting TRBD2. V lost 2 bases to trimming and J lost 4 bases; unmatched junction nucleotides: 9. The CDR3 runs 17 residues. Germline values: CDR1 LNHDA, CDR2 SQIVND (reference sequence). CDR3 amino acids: CASSIFGVLAVTGELFF. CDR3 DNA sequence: TGTGCCAGTAGTATATTTGGTGTACTAGCGGTCACCGGGGAGCTGTTTTTT.

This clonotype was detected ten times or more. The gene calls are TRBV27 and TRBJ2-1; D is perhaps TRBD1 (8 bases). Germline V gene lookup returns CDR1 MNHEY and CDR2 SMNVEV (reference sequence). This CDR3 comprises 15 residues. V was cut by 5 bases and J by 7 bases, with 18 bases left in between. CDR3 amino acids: CASSGGDRLKNEQFF. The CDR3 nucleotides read TGTGCCAGCAGTGGGGGGGACAGGTTAAAAAATGAGCAGTTCTTC.

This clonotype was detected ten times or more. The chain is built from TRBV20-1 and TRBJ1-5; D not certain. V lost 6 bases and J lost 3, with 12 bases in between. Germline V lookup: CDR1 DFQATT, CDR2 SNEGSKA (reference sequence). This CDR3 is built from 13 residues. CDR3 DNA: TGCAGTGCGGGCGTAGCAGACAATCAGCCCCAGCATTTT. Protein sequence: CSAGVADNQPQHF.

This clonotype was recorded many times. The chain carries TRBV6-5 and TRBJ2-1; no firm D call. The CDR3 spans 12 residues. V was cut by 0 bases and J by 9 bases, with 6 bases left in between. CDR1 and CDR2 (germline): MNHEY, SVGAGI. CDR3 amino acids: CASSYSIGEQFF. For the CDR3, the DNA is TGTGCCAGCAGTTACTCGATCGGTGAGCAGTTCTTC.